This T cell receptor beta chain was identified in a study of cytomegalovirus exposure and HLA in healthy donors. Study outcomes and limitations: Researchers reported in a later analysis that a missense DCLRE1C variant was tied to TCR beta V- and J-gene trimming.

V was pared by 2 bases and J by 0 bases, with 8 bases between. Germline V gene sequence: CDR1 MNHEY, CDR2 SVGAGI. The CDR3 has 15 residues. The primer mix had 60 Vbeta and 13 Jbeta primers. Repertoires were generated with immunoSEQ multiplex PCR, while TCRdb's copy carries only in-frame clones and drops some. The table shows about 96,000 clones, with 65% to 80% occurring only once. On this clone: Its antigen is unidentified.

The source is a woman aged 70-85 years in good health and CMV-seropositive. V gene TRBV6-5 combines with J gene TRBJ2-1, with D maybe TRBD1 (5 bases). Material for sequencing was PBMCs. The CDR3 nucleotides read TGTGCCAGCAGTTACGGGGCGAGCTCCTACAATGAGCAGTTCTTC. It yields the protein CASSYGASSYNEQFF.